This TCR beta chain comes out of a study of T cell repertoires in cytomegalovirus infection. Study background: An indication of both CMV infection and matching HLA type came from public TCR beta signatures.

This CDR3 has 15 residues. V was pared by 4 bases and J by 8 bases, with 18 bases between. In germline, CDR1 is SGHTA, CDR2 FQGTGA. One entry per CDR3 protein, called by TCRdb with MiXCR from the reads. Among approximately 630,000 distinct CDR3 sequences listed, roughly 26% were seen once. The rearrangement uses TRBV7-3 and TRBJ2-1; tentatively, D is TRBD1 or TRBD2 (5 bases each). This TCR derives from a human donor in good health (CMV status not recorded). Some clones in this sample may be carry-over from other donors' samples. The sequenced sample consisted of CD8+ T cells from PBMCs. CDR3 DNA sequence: TGTGCCAGCAGCTCCAGGGACCGACTTCGGGATGAGCAGTTCTTC. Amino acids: CASSSRDRLRDEQFF.